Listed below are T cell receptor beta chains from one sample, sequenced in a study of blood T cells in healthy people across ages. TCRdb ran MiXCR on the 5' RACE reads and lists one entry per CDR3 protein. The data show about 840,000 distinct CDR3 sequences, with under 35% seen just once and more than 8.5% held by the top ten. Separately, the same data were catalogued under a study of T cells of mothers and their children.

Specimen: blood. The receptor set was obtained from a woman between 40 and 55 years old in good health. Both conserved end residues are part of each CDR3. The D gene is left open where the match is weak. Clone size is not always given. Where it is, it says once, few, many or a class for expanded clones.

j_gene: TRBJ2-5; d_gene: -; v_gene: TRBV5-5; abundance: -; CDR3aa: CASSRRWAEKQETQYF; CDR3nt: TGTGCCAGCAGCCGGAGGTGGGCAGAGAAACAAGAGACCCAGTACTTC
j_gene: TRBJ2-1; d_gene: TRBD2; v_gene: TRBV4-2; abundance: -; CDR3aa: CASSQDRLAGGLGNEQFF; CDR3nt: TGTGCCAGCAGCCAGGACCGACTAGCGGGGGGGCTGGGGAATGAGCAGTTCTTC
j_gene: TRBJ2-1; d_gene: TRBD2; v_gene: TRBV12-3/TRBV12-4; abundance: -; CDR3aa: CASNRGGAEDEQFF; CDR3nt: TGTGCCAGCAACCGCGGGGGGGCTGAAGATGAGCAGTTCTTC
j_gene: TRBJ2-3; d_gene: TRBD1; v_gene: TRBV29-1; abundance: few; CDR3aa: CSGGQSTDTQYF; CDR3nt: TGCAGCGGGGGACAGAGCACAGATACGCAGTATTTT
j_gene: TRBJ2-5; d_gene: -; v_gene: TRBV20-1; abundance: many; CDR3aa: CSARDLQAYSPPQETQYF; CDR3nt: TGCAGTGCTAGAGATCTCCAAGCCTATTCCCCCCCTCAAGAGACCCAGTACTTC
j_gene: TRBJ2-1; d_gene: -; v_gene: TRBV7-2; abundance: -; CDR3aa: CASSRVADSYNEQFF; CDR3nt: TGTGCCAGCAGCCGCGTGGCTGATTCTTACAATGAGCAGTTCTTC
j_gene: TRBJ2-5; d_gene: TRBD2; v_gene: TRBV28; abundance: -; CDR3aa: CASSSPRLAGTRETQYF; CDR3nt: TGTGCCAGCAGCTCCCCCCGGCTAGCGGGGACCAGGGAGACCCAGTACTTC
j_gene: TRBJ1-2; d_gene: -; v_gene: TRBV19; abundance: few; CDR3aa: CASSDPGGYGYTF; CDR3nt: TGTGCCAGTAGTGACCCTGGGGGCTATGGCTACACCTTC
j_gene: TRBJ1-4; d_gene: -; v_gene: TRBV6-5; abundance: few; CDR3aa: CASSSWGGEEKLFF; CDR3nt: TGTGCCAGCAGTTCTTGGGGAGGGGAGGAAAAACTGTTTTTT
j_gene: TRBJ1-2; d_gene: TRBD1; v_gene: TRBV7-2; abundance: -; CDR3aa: CASSLGQGKGSYGYTF; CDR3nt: TGTGCCAGCAGCCTAGGACAGGGGAAAGGATCCTATGGCTACACCTTC
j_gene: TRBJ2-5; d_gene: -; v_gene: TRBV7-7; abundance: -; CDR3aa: CASSLARPGGKETQYF; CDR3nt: TGTGCTAGCAGCTTAGCTCGTCCTGGCGGAAAAGAGACCCAGTACTTC
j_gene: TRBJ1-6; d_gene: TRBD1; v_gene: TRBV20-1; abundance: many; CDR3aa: CSAYGQGSNSPLHF; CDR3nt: TGCAGTGCTTATGGACAGGGGAGTAATTCACCCCTCCACTTT
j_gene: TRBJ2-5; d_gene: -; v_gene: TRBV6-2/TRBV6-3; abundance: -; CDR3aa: CASRGVETQYF; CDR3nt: TGTGCCAGCAGGGGTGTGGAGACCCAGTACTTC
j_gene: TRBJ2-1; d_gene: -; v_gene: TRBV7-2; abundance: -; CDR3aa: CASSFQLQGRGEQFF; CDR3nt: TGTGCCAGCAGCTTTCAGCTACAGGGGAGGGGTGAGCAGTTCTTC
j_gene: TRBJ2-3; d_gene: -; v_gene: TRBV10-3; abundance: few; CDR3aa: CAISTGLADTQYF; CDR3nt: TGTGCCATCAGTACAGGGTTGGCAGATACGCAGTATTTT
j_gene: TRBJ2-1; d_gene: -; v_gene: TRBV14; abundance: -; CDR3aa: CASSQIHTGPYEQFF; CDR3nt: TGTGCCAGCAGCCAAATTCATACAGGGCCCTACGAGCAGTTCTTC
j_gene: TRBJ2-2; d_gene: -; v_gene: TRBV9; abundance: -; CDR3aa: CASTQGGGVIGELFF; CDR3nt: TGTGCCAGCACCCAGGGGGGGGGCGTAATCGGGGAGCTGTTTTTT
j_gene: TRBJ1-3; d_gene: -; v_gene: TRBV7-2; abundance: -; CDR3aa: CASSFTGNSGNTIYF; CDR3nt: TGTGCCAGCAGCTTCACAGGGAACTCTGGAAACACCATATATTTT
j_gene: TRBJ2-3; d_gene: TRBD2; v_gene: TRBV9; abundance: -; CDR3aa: CASSVVGGGADTQYF; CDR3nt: TGTGCCAGCAGCGTAGTGGGCGGGGGGGCCGATACGCAGTATTTT
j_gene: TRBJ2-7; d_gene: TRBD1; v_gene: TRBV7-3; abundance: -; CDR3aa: CASSLTPGQGYEQYF; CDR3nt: TGTGCCAGCAGCTTAACTCCCGGACAGGGGTACGAGCAGTACTTC
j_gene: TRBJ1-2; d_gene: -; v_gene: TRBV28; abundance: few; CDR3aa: CASSTRPAGYGYTF; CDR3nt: TGTGCCAGCAGTACCAGGCCAGCGGGCTATGGCTACACCTTC
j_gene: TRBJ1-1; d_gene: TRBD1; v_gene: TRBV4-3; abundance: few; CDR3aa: CASSQDGTGGNTEAFF; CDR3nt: TGCGCCAGCAGCCAAGATGGTACAGGGGGGAACACTGAAGCTTTCTTT
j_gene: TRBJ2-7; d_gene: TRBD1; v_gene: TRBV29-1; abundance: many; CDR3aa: CSVNEGAGEQYF; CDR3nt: TGCAGCGTTAATGAGGGGGCGGGCGAGCAGTACTTC
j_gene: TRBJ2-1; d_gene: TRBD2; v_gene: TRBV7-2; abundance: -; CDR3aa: CASSLEVGRGGEQFF; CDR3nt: TGTGCCAGCAGCTTAGAAGTGGGACGGGGGGGTGAGCAGTTCTTC
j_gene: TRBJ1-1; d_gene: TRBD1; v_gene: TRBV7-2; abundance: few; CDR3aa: CASSISTGGGTEAFF; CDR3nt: TGTGCCAGCAGCATTTCTACAGGGGGGGGCACTGAAGCTTTCTTT
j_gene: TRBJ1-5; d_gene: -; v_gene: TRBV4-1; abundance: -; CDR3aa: CASSQDLGDQPQHF; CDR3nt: TGCGCCAGCAGCCAAGATCTCGGGGATCAGCCCCAGCATTTT
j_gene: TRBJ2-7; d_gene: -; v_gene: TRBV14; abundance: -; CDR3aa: CASSQGSLPYEQYF; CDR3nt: TGTGCCAGCAGCCAAGGCAGTTTGCCCTACGAGCAGTACTTC
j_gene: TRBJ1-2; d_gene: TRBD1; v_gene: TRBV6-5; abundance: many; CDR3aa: CASSWRTGRLGYTF; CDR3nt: TGTGCCAGCAGTTGGAGGACAGGGAGATTGGGCTACACCTTC
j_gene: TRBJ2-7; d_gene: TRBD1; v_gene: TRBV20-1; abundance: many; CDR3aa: CSASDRAGWGEQYF; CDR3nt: TGCAGTGCTAGTGACAGGGCCGGTTGGGGGGAGCAGTACTTC
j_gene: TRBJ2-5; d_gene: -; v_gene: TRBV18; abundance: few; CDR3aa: CASSPGAAGGETQYF; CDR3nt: TGTGCCAGCTCTCCCGGAGCCGCTGGAGGGGAGACCCAGTACTTC
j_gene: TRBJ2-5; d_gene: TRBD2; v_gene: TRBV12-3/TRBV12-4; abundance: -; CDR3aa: CASSRGTSGAQETQYF; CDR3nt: TGTGCCAGCAGCCGTGGGACTAGCGGAGCTCAAGAGACCCAGTACTTC
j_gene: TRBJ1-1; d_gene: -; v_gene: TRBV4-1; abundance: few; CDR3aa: CASSQDQGTNTEAFF; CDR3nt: TGCGCCAGCAGCCAAGATCAGGGGACGAACACTGAAGCTTTCTTT
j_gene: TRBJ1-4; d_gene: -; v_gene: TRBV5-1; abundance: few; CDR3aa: CASSLAGTGTNEKLFF; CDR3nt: TGCGCCAGCAGCTTGGCTGGCACAGGGACTAATGAAAAACTGTTTTTT
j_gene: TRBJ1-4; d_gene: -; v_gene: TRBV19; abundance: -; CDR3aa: CATSPRVLNEKLFF; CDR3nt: TGTGCCACCTCACCGAGGGTACTAAATGAAAAACTGTTTTTT
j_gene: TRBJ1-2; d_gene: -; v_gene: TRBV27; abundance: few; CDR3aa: CASSLSDPRGGYGYTF; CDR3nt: TGTGCCAGCAGTTTATCGGACCCTAGGGGAGGCTATGGCTACACCTTC
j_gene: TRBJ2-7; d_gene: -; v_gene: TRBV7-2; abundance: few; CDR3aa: CVSSLDSTGEQYF; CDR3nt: TGTGTCAGCAGCTTAGATAGTACGGGGGAGCAGTACTTC
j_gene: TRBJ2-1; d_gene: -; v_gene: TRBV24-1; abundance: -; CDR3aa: CASSDFLYNEQFF; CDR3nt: TGTGCCTCCAGTGATTTTCTCTACAATGAGCAGTTCTTC
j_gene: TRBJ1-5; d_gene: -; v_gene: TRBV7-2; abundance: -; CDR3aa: CASSLDPRGTYSNQPQHF; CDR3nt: TGTGCCAGCAGCTTAGACCCCCGGGGAACGTATAGCAATCAGCCCCAGCATTTT
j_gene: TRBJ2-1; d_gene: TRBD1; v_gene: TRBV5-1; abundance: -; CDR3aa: CASSRQGQGAYDEQFF; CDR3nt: TGCGCCAGCAGCCGCCAGGGACAGGGGGCCTACGATGAGCAGTTCTTC
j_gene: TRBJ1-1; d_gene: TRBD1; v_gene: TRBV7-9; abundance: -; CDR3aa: CASSYRQGGDTEAFF; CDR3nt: TGTGCCAGCAGCTACCGACAGGGAGGAGACACTGAAGCTTTCTTT
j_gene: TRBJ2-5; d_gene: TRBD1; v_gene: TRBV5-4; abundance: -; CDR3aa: CASSSRTGCETQYF; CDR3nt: TGTGCCAGCAGCTCCAGGACAGGGTGTGAGACCCAGTACTTC
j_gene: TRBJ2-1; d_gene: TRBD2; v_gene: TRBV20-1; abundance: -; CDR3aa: CSARGLAGEYNEQFF; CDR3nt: TGCAGTGCTAGAGGGTTAGCGGGGGAGTACAATGAGCAGTTCTTC
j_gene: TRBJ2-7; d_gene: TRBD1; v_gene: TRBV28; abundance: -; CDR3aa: CASVGRTGGEQYF; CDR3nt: TGTGCCAGCGTCGGTAGGACAGGGGGCGAGCAGTACTTC
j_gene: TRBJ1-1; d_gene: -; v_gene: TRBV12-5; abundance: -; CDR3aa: CASGFGGNTEAFF; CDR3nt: TGTGCTAGTGGTTTCGGGGGGAACACTGAAGCTTTCTTT
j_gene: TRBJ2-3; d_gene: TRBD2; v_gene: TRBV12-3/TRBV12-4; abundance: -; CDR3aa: CATRRRLAGGGGADTQYF; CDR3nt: TGTGCCACCAGGCGCAGGCTAGCGGGGGGAGGGGGCGCAGATACGCAGTATTTT
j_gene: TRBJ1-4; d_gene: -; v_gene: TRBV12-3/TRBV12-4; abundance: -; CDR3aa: CASRAGDGDNEKLFF; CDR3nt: TGTGCCAGCAGGGCCGGGGATGGGGATAATGAAAAACTGTTTTTT
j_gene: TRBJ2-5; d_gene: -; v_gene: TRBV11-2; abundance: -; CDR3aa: CASSSAPGRLETQYF; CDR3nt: TGTGCCAGCAGCTCAGCCCCGGGACGTCTGGAGACCCAGTACTTC
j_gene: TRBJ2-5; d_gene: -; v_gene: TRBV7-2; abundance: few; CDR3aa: CASSSEGLAQETQYF; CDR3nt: TGTGCCAGCAGCTCGGAAGGTTTAGCTCAAGAGACCCAGTACTTC
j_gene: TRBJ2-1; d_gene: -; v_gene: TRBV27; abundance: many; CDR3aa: CATSSGMSSYNEQFF; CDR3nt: TGTGCCACCTCCTCTGGCATGAGCTCCTACAATGAGCAGTTCTTC
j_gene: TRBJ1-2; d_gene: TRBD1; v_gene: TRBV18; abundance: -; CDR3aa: CASSPSGQVFGYTF; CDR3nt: TGTGCCAGCTCACCATCGGGACAGGTTTTTGGCTACACCTTC
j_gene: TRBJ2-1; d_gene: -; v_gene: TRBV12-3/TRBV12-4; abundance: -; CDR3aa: CTSSSSGFGGSEQFF; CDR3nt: TGTACCAGCAGTTCTTCAGGTTTCGGGGGCAGTGAGCAGTTCTTC
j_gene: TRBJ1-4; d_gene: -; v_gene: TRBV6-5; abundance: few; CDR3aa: CASSYSKLGQSIATNEKLFF; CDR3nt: TGTGCCAGCAGTTACTCGAAACTGGGGCAGTCAATCGCAACTAATGAAAAACTGTTTTTT
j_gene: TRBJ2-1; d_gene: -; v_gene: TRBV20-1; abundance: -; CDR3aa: CSALAGRVQFF; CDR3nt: TGCAGTGCTCTAGCTGGTCGGGTGCAGTTCTTC
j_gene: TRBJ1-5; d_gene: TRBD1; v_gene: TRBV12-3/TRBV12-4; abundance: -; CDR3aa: CASRGTEGQPQHF; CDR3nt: TGTGCCAGCAGGGGGACAGAAGGCCAGCCCCAGCATTTT
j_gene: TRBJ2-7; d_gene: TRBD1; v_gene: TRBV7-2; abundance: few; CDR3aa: CASAPTGGGYEQYF; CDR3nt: TGTGCCAGCGCACCGACAGGGGGCGGGTACGAGCAGTACTTC
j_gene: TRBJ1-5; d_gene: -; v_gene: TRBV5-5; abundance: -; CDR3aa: CASSLRWAGNQPQHF; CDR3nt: TGTGCCAGCAGCTTGCGTTGGGCCGGGAATCAGCCCCAGCATTTT
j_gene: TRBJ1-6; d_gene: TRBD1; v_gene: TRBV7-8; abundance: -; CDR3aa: CASSFRGVYNSPLHF; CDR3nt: TGTGCCAGCAGCTTCAGGGGGGTTTATAATTCACCCCTCCACTTT